Each of the 5 T cell receptor beta chains below was sequenced from the same sample in a study of T cells in Graves' hyperthyroidism and ophthalmopathy. RNA transcripts gave rise to amplified TCR beta CDR3 regions. Researchers ran a first-round RT-PCR on the TCR CDR3 using the HTBI primer set. TCRdb re-derived calls from the multiplex PCR reads in MiXCR, one entry per CDR3 protein. The sample holds hundreds of thousands of distinct CDR3 sequences, under 15% seen once. The sample comprised blood. The receptors stem from a middle-aged woman with Graves' ophthalmopathy.

The genes are TRBV11-1 and TRBJ2-7; the D gene is possibly TRBD1 (6 bases). The ends were cut back, 5 bases at V and 6 bases at J, with 29 bases in the middle. Germline V gene data show CDR1 as SGHAT and CDR2 as FQDESV (reference sequence). The CDR3 runs 18 residues. CDR3 nucleotides: TGTGCCAGCAGCAGCAGCTCTCCCGGGATTCCAGGGGCCTTCGAGCAGTACTTC. Its translation is CASSSSSPGIPGAFEQYF.

This clonotype was seen at least ten times. The chain recombines TRBV12-3 or TRBV12-4 with TRBJ2-5; possibly TRBD1 for D (6 bases). The CDR3 runs 13 residues. V gave up 3 bases and J gave up 5 bases, with 10 bases separating them. Here the CDR3 reads CASSLGARETQYF. The CDR3 coding sequence is TGTGCCAGCAGTTTGGGGGCGCGGGAGACCCAGTACTTC.

This clonotype came up many times. This chain joins TRBV28 and TRBJ1-1; D perhaps matches TRBD1 (5 bases). Deletions cut 0 bases from V and 0 bases from J, with 8 bases between. The CDR3 totals 15 residues. Germline CDR1 and CDR2: MDHEN and SYDVKM. Here the CDR3 DNA reads TGTGCCAGCAGTTTATGGACAGATGTGAACACTGAAGCTTTCTTT. Its translation is CASSLWTDVNTEAFF.

This chain links TRBV6-2 or TRBV6-3 with TRBJ1-1; D is possibly TRBD1 (5 bases). CDR3 length equals 19 residues. Trimming cost V 6 bases and J 0 bases, with 26 bases left between them. Germline V gives CDR1 MNHEY, CDR2 SVGEGT. In DNA, the CDR3 is TGTGCCAGCAGCCCTACTTTATCGTTCTCAGGGACCTTGAACACTGAAGCTTTCTTT. This gives the protein CASSPTLSFSGTLNTEAFF.

V is TRBV4-1 and J is TRBJ2-7, with D tentatively TRBD2 (6 bases). With 3 bases removed from V and 1 base from J, the gap between germline ends came to 19 bases. The CDR3 has 17 amino acids. Germline-derived CDR1 and CDR2 are MGHRA and YSYEKL. CDR3: CASSHSVYTAGSYEQYF. The CDR3 coding sequence is TGCGCCAGCAGCCACTCGGTTTATACGGCGGGGTCCTACGAGCAGTACTTC.